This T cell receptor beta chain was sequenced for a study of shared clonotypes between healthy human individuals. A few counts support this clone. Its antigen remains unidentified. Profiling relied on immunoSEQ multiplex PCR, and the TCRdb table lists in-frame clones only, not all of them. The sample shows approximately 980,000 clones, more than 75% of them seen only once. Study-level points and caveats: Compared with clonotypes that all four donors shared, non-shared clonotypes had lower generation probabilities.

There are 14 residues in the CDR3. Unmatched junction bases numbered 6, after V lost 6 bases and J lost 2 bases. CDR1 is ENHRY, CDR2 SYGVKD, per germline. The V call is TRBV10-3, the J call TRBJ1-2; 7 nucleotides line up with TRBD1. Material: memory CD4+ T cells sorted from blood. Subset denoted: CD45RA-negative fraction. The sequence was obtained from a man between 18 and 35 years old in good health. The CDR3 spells CAIRPGQSNYGYTF. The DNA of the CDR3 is TGTGCCATCAGACCGGGACAGTCCAACTATGGCTACACCTTC.